The 30 T cell receptor beta chains presented below share a single source sample, sequenced in a study of T-cell memory formation after mild COVID-19. TCRdb recomputed calls from the 5' RACE reads with MiXCR, one row per CDR3 protein. Seen here are more than 250,000 distinct CDR3 sequences, more than 15% observed once, and the top ten hold 20% to 25%. The sample consisted of PBMCs or a T cell subset sorted from them (not recorded which). These receptors all stem from a man aged 18 to 29 who had mild COVID-19 (a few samples of this study predate the infection). Cell type and time point are not known.

This clonotype was observed at least ten times. The chain links TRBV6-5 to TRBJ1-1; TRBD1 might be the D (5 bases). Germline V gene lookup returns CDR1 MNHEY and CDR2 SVGAGI. V was shortened by 7 bases and J by 4 bases, with 13 bases between the two germline ends. The CDR3 totals 13 residues. CDR3 in DNA: TGTGCCAGCATCAACACGGGGGGCACTGAAGCTTTCTTT. It yields the protein CASINTGGTEAFF.

The chain carries TRBV20-1 and TRBJ2-3, with D possibly matching TRBD2 (6 bases). Germline V gene data show CDR1 as DFQATT and CDR2 as SNEGSKA (reference sequence). This CDR3 contains 14 residues. V lost 6 bases and J 2 bases, leaving 15 bases between the germline ends. CDR3 region: CSAAVGGATDTQYF. DNA for the CDR3: TGCAGTGCGGCCGTGGGCGGGGCCACAGATACGCAGTATTTT.

This chain uses TRBV11-2 with TRBJ2-5; TRBD2 matches 8 bases. Trimming removed 1 base from V and 5 bases from J; junction bases left unmatched: 6. Germline CDR1 reads SGHAT; CDR2 reads FQNNGV. This CDR3 has 15 amino acids. The CDR3 DNA reads TGTGCCAGCAGCTTAGGACGGGGGGGCGACGAGACCCAGTACTTC. This codes for CASSLGRGGDETQYF.

This sequence joins TRBV30 and TRBJ1-2; 7 nucleotides agree with TRBD1. The CDR3 contains 12 residues. CDR1 is GTSNPN and CDR2 is SVGIG in the germline V gene (reference sequence). Trimming removed 2 bases from V and 8 bases from J; junction bases left unmatched: 5. CDR3: CAWSKGAGGYTF. CDR3 DNA sequence: TGTGCCTGGAGTAAGGGGGCTGGCGGCTACACCTTC.

This clonotype was seen repeatedly, ten times or more. For the CDR3, the DNA is TGTGCCAGCAGCTTCGGACAGGGAGAGACCCAGTACTTC. Its translation: CASSFGQGETQYF. The chain couples TRBV7-3 to TRBJ2-5; 8 bases line up with TRBD1. Germline V gene lookup returns CDR1 SGHTA and CDR2 FQGTGA. V was clipped by 3 bases and J by 4 bases; unmatched bases: 1. CDR3 size: 13 residues.

The chain joins TRBV7-2 to TRBJ1-1; maybe TRBD1 (5 bases). The V gene lost 5 bases and the J gene lost 8 bases, with 18 bases spanning the gap. The CDR3 has 14 residues. The germline V gene has CDR1 SGHTA and CDR2 FQGNSA. CDR3 sequence: CASSPKAGGPEAFF. The CDR3 DNA is TGTGCCAGCAGCCCCAAGGCCGGGGGACCCGAAGCTTTCTTT.

The rearrangement joins TRBV4-3 to TRBJ2-7; perhaps TRBD1 as D (6 bases). The V gene's germline CDR1 is LGHNA and CDR2 YSLEER. This CDR3 comprises 16 residues. Trimming shortened V by 4 bases and J by 0 bases, and 16 bases separated the two germline ends. DNA of the CDR3: TGCGCCAGCAGCCCTTCTACAGGGTTGAGCTCCTACGAGCAGTACTTC. This sequence encodes CASSPSTGLSSYEQYF.

This clonotype has just a few counts. The rearrangement uses TRBV7-2 and TRBJ2-2, with D possibly called TRBD1 or TRBD2 (5 bases each). V lost 4 bases, J lost 1 base, and 10 bases lay in between. This CDR3 comprises 15 residues. Germline CDR1 reads SGHTA; CDR2 reads FQGNSA. The CDR3 is CASSYYGGNTGELFF. CDR3 DNA: TGTGCCAGCAGCTATTATGGGGGGAACACCGGGGAGCTGTTTTTT. The whole variable domain, filled in from reference TRBV7-2 and TRBJ2-2, reads GAGVSQSPSNKVTEKGKDVELRCDPISGHTALYWYRQSLGQGLEFLIYFQGNSAPDKSGLPSDRFSAERTGGSVSTLTIQRTQQEDSAVYLCASSYYGGNTGELFFGEGSRLTVL.

The J gene is TRBJ2-1, the V gene TRBV9; no clear D gene. The ends were cut back, 4 bases at V and 3 bases at J, with 8 bases in the middle. In germline, CDR1 is SGDLS, CDR2 YYNGEE. This CDR3 is 13 amino acids long. The CDR3 bases are TGTGCCAGCAGCCCCGGGTACTACAATGAGCAGTTCTTC. This encodes CASSPGYYNEQFF.

This chain joins TRBV28 and TRBJ1-6; D may be TRBD1 (5 bases). Germline V gives CDR1 MDHEN, CDR2 SYDVKM. CDR3 length: 17 residues. V was trimmed by 1 base and J by 3 bases, leaving 13 bases between them. The CDR3 spells CASSLYSWDLYNSPLHF. CDR3 bases: TGTGCCAGCAGTTTATATAGCTGGGACCTCTATAATTCACCCCTCCACTTT. Supplemented by reference TRBV28 and TRBJ1-6, the full variable domain reads DVKVTQSSRYLVKRTGEKVFLECVQDMDHENMFWYRQDPGLGLRLIYFSYDVKMKEKGDIPEGYSVSREKKERFSLILESASTNQTSMYLCASSLYSWDLYNSPLHFGNGTRLTVT.

This clonotype was picked up a small number of times. This rearrangement joins TRBV6-5 to TRBJ1-1; weak D call: TRBD1 (5 bases). This CDR3 comprises 14 residues. V lost 6 bases and J lost 1, with 12 bases in between. Germline lookup yields CDR1 MNHEY and CDR2 SVGAGI. The CDR3 region is CASRTPGANTEAFF. The CDR3 DNA follows: TGTGCCAGCAGGACCCCCGGGGCGAACACTGAAGCTTTCTTT.

The chain recombines TRBV30 with TRBJ1-1, with 7 positions matching TRBD1. The junction had 14 bases not matched to a gene; V was cut back by 4 bases and J by 3 bases. The germline gives CDR1 GTSNPN, CDR2 SVGIG (reference sequence). The CDR3 contains 16 residues. The CDR3 DNA is TGTGCCTGGACCGTACTCGACAGGGTAGGAGACACTGAAGCTTTCTTT. Residues: CAWTVLDRVGDTEAFF.

This clonotype was observed a handful of times. V gene TRBV7-6 combines with J gene TRBJ2-7, with D perhaps TRBD1 or TRBD2 (5 bases each). The V gene lost 5 bases and the J gene lost 1 base, with 15 bases spanning the gap. The CDR3 is made up of 15 amino acids. Germline-derived CDR1 and CDR2 are SGHVS and FNYEAQ. The CDR3 loop reads CASSQAPGTSYEQYF. CDR3 nucleotides: TGTGCCAGCAGCCAAGCCCCAGGGACGTCCTACGAGCAGTACTTC.

The CDR3 spells CASSLRRDPGELFF. The CDR3 DNA sequence: TGTGCCAGCAGTCTAAGAAGGGACCCCGGGGAGCTGTTTTTT. This chain joins TRBV6-5 and TRBJ2-2; D tentatively fits TRBD1 or TRBD2 (5 bases each). V gave up 5 bases and J gave up 6 bases, with 13 bases separating them. CDR1 is MNHEY, CDR2 SVGAGI, per germline. CDR3 length equals 14 residues.

Only one count was recorded for this clonotype. V gene TRBV5-8 combines with J gene TRBJ2-7, with no clear D. V lost 4 bases, J lost 0 bases, and 17 bases lay in between. CDR1 and CDR2 from the germline V gene are SGHTS and YDEGEE. This CDR3 is 16 amino acids long. The CDR3 bases are TGTGCCAGCAGCCGTTCGGTCCTACGTACCTCCTACGAGCAGTACGTC. Encoded protein: CASSRSVLRTSYEQYV.

The table lists this clonotype with a few counts. The rearrangement joins TRBV5-1 to TRBJ1-5, with unresolved D. Trimming pared 4 bases from V and 8 bases from J, leaving 13 bases between. This CDR3 contains 13 residues. Germline CDR1 and CDR2: SGHRS and YFSETQ. The DNA of the CDR3 is TGCGCCAGCAGCCCGACGGGCGGGGAGCCCCAGCATTTT. Its translation: CASSPTGGEPQHF.

The chain employs TRBV9 and TRBJ2-3; the match to TRBD2 covers 7 bases. CDR3 length: 16 amino acids. Trimming at V came to 5 bases and at J to 0 bases, leaving 9 bases not matched to a gene. Germline-derived CDR1 and CDR2 are SGDLS and YYNGEE. DNA of the CDR3: TGTGCCAGCAGTCCGGGCCGGGGGGAAAGCACAGATACGCAGTATTTT. Residues: CASSPGRGESTDTQYF.

This clonotype was observed a few times. This chain joins TRBV10-2 and TRBJ2-5; tentatively, D is TRBD2 (6 bases). There are 13 residues in the CDR3. Deletions cut 4 bases from V and 5 bases from J, with 11 bases between. Looked up from germline, CDR1 is WSHSY and CDR2 is SAAADI. The DNA of the CDR3 is TGCGCCAGCAGTGCACCGGGGAGGGAGACCCAGTACTTC. Translation: CASSAPGRETQYF.

The chain uses TRBV5-1 and TRBJ1-5; the D is unclear. V shed 4 bases and J shed 6 bases, with 11 bases lying between them. Germline loops: CDR1 SGHRS, CDR2 YFSETQ. There are 13 residues in the CDR3. Here the CDR3 DNA reads TGCGCCAGCAGCCTGGGGAGGGCTCAGCCCCAGCATTTT. Its translation is CASSLGRAQPQHF.

The chain recombines TRBV6-5 with TRBJ1-5, with D maybe TRBD1 (5 bases). The CDR3 is 13 amino acids. Germline lookup yields CDR1 MNHEY and CDR2 SVGAGI. Trimming took off 8 bases at V and 2 bases at J, with 10 bases between the two ends. The CDR3 region is CASQQGGNQPQHF. CDR3 DNA: TGTGCCAGCCAGCAGGGAGGCAATCAGCCCCAGCATTTT.

The chain uses TRBV6-5 and TRBJ1-2, with D perhaps matching TRBD1 (6 bases). The ends were cut back, 5 bases at V and 1 base at J, with 11 bases in the middle. Germline CDR1 is MNHEY and CDR2 is SVGAGI. The CDR3 consists of 14 residues. CDR3 in amino acids: CASSPNRDNYGYTF. The CDR3 DNA sequence: TGTGCCAGCAGTCCTAACAGGGATAACTATGGCTACACCTTC.

This clonotype was picked up a small number of times. The chain has TRBV5-1 and TRBJ1-2; TRBD1 matches at 10 bases. Germline CDR1 SGHRS, CDR2 YFSETQ. This CDR3 has 16 amino acids. The junction had 9 bases not matched to a gene; V was cut back by 0 bases and J by 7 bases. CDR3 DNA: TGCGCCAGCAGCTTGGATTTACCGGGACAGGGGTTTGGCTACACCTTC. Translated, it gives CASSLDLPGQGFGYTF.

This clonotype has a count of ten or more. The chain uses TRBV20-1 and TRBJ2-5; 11 bases agree with TRBD2. In germline, CDR1 is DFQATT, CDR2 SNEGSKA (reference sequence). J was trimmed by 7 bases and V by 3 bases; bases with no gene match: 10. The CDR3 runs to 15 residues. CDR3 in amino acids: CSASPSSGGPSTQYF. DNA of the CDR3: TGCAGTGCTAGCCCTTCTAGCGGGGGGCCATCGACCCAGTACTTC.

Worth noting for this clonotype: The junction departs from the called germline gene at one end, perhaps through a read error. The chain has TRBV4-2 and TRBJ1-5, with D unclear. Germline CDR1 is LGHNA and CDR2 is YNFKEQ. The CDR3 is 13 amino acids. As DNA, the CDR3 is TGCGCCAGCAGCCAAGGACGGAATCAGCCCCAGCATTTT. Translating it yields CASSQGRNQPQHF.

V is TRBV7-6 and J is TRBJ2-5, with TRBD2 matching 7 bases. The CDR3 sequence is 14 residues long. The J segment lost 5 bases and the V segment lost 7 bases, leaving 10 bases of the junction unmatched. Germline CDR1 SGHVS, CDR2 FNYEAQ. The CDR3 spells CASTPNLGGETQYF. The CDR3 nucleotides are TGTGCCAGCACCCCGAACTTGGGGGGGGAGACCCAGTACTTC. The full variable domain, in which reference TRBV7-6 and TRBJ2-5 provide the parts outside the CDR3, is GAGVSQSPRYKVTKRGQDVALRCDPISGHVSLYWYRQALGQGPEFLTYFNYEAQQDKSGLPNDRFSAERPEGSISTLTIQRTEQRDSAMYRCASTPNLGGETQYFGPGTRLLVL.

In its sample, this clonotype was seen a few times. The V gene is TRBV28, the J gene TRBJ2-3; D is unresolved. Germline V gene sequence: CDR1 MDHEN, CDR2 SYDVKM. V lost 8 bases and J 6 bases, leaving 15 bases between the germline ends. CDR3 length: 13 residues. This chain's CDR3 is CASGSGSLDTQYF. CDR3 sequence (DNA): TGTGCCAGCGGGTCAGGTAGTTTGGATACGCAGTATTTT.

J is TRBJ2-5 and V is TRBV7-8; unclear D gene. The CDR3 contains 13 residues. Trimming removed 2 bases at V and 6 bases at J, with 10 bases between. Germline loops: CDR1 SGHVS, CDR2 FQNEAQ. The CDR3 DNA sequence: TGTGCCAGCAGCTTATTTATGTTGCAGACCCAGTACTTC. This encodes CASSLFMLQTQYF.

The CDR3, as DNA: TGTGCCAGCAGCTCGGGACTCTTGAGCAATCAGCCCCAGCATTTT. Amino acid sequence: CASSSGLLSNQPQHF. This chain links TRBV6-2 or TRBV6-3 with TRBJ1-5, with a weak D call TRBD1 (5 bases). The CDR3 totals 15 residues. Trimming removed 6 bases at V and 1 base at J, with 13 bases between. CDR1 and CDR2 from the germline V gene are MNHEY and SVGEGT.

This clonotype was observed a handful of times. The V and J genes are TRBV5-6 and TRBJ2-5; 9 bases are shared with TRBD1. The V gene end was trimmed by 5 bases and the J gene end by 4 bases; junction bases not matched to a gene: 3. The CDR3 consists of 13 residues. Germline CDR1 and CDR2: SGHDT and YYEEEE. This CDR3 reads CASSTGGLETQYF. The CDR3 nucleotides are TGTGCCAGCAGTACAGGGGGCCTAGAGACCCAGTACTTC.

In nucleotides, the CDR3 is TGCAGTGCTAAGAATACTGGAAACACCATATATTTT. Its protein product is CSAKNTGNTIYF. The chain carries TRBV20-1 and TRBJ1-3; D remains unclear. CDR1 DFQATT and CDR2 SNEGSKA come from the germline V gene (reference sequence). The CDR3 length is 12 residues. V gave up 4 bases and J gave up 2 bases, with 6 bases separating them.